Sequencing of this T cell receptor (beta chain) was carried out in a study of cytomegalovirus exposure and HLA in healthy donors. Points from the study as a whole: Altogether, 150 to 200 TCR beta chains were recorded as cytomegalovirus-associated. Later analysis suggested links between common viral pathogens and several top significant clusters.

The CDR3 spans 13 residues. CDR1 LNHDA and CDR2 SQIVND come from the germline V gene (reference sequence). After removal of 0 bases from V and 4 bases from J, the junction contained 0 bases not matched to a gene. With regard to this clone: Its specificity is unknown.

60 Vbeta and 13 Jbeta primers were used in PCR. Libraries were prepared by immunoSEQ multiplex PCR; TCRdb keeps only in-frame clonotypes and omits some of them. The profile shows roughly 59,000 clones, 65% to 80% of them singletons. V and J are TRBV19 and TRBJ2-7; 7 bases agree with TRBD1. The sequenced sample was PBMCs. This sequence was found in a man aged 40-55 years in good health and CMV-seropositive. CDR3: CASSIEDRYEQYF. CDR3 DNA: TGTGCCAGTAGTATAGAGGACAGGTACGAGCAGTACTTC.